These 15 T cell receptor beta chains share one sample of origin, sequenced in a study of PD-1 blockade in classical Hodgkin lymphoma. Repertoires were generated with immunoSEQ multiplex PCR, while TCRdb's copy carries only in-frame clones and drops some. The sample lists tens of thousands of clones; about 80% were seen once. Regarding time point: cycle 4 day 1 (C4D1), after five to seven weeks of nivolumab. Relapse after autologous stem cell transplantation occurred in every patient, and brentuximab vedotin exposure varied. Sample: peripheral blood mononuclear cells (PBMCs), taken before the fourth cycle of nivolumab. Receptors were obtained from a human donor with classical Hodgkin lymphoma.

The CDR3 sequence is CASSEALRGVGGELFF. The CDR3 DNA reads TGTGCCAGCAGTGAAGCGCTTAGGGGGGTTGGCGGGGAGCTGTTTTTT. This chain joins TRBV2 and TRBJ2-2; the D gene could be TRBD1 or TRBD2 (6 bases each). Trimming stripped 0 bases from V and 7 bases from J, with 15 bases between. In germline, CDR1 is SNHLY, CDR2 FYNNEI. The CDR3 loop spans 16 amino acids.

The chain links TRBV2 to TRBJ2-3; 12 nucleotides agree with TRBD2. The trim removed 6 bases at V and 5 bases at J, leaving 9 bases unmatched. Germline V lookup: CDR1 SNHLY, CDR2 FYNNEI. The CDR3 is made up of 16 amino acids. The CDR3 DNA reads as TGTGCCAGCAGCGCCGGACTAGCGGGGAAGGGAGATACGCAGTATTTT. Translated, it gives CASSAGLAGKGDTQYF.

There are a few counts of this clone. The chain couples TRBV2 to TRBJ1-5, with D uncertain. The CDR3 runs to 15 residues. Germline V gene lookup returns CDR1 SNHLY and CDR2 FYNNEI. V was cut by 2 bases and J by 1 base, with 9 bases left in between. CDR3 sequence: CASSEQRASNQPQHF. Written as DNA, the CDR3 is TGTGCCAGCAGTGAACAGAGGGCCAGCAATCAGCCCCAGCATTTT. The whole variable domain, filled in from reference TRBV2 and TRBJ1-5, reads EPEVTQTPSHQVTQMGQEVILRCVPISNHLYFYWYRQILGQKVEFLVSFYNNEISEKSEIFDDQFSVERPDGSNFTLKIRSTKLEDSAMYFCASSEQRASNQPQHFGDGTRLSIL.

The chain carries TRBV28 and TRBJ1-2; no reliable D call. The CDR3 sequence is 13 residues long. Trimming removed 7 bases at V and 5 bases at J, with 14 bases between. Per the germline V gene, CDR1 is MDHEN and CDR2 is SYDVKM. As DNA, the CDR3 is TGTGCCAGCATCACCCCGGGCCGTTATGGCTACACCTTC. Amino acid sequence: CASITPGRYGYTF.

V usage is TRBV6-5 and J usage is TRBJ1-4; D may be TRBD1 (5 bases). Germline CDR1 reads MNHEY; CDR2 reads SVGAGI. V was cut by 5 bases and J by 6 bases, with 13 bases left in between. CDR3 length: 14 residues. Here the CDR3 DNA reads TGTGCCAGCAGTCGCGGGGCCCGGGATGAAAAACTGTTTTTT. Translating it yields CASSRGARDEKLFF.

Here the CDR3 DNA reads TGCGCCAGCAGCAAGGAGGGACGCAACTCCTACGAGCAGTACTTC. This sequence encodes CASSKEGRNSYEQYF. The J gene is TRBJ2-7, the V gene TRBV5-1, with D possibly being TRBD2 (6 bases). The V end was cut by 4 bases, the J end by 0 bases, with 14 bases between. The CDR3 is made up of 15 amino acids. The V gene's germline CDR1 is SGHRS and CDR2 YFSETQ.

The chain combines TRBV2 with TRBJ1-2; TRBD1 is a possible D gene (5 bases). Trimming cost V 7 bases and J 5 bases, with 8 bases left between them. The CDR3 runs to 11 residues. Per germline, CDR1 SNHLY and CDR2 FYNNEI. The CDR3 protein is CASMRQYGYTF. The DNA for the CDR3 is TGTGCCAGCATGAGACAGTATGGCTACACCTTC.

The chain carries TRBV30 and TRBJ2-2; D uncertain. V shed 1 base and J shed 7 bases, with 4 bases lying between them. Germline assignment: CDR1 GTSNPN and CDR2 SVGIG (reference sequence). The CDR3 has 11 residues. In DNA, the CDR3 is TGTGCCTGGAGTGCCCTCGGGGAGCTGTTTTTT. Translation: CAWSALGELFF. The full variable domain, its missing parts supplied by reference TRBV30 and TRBJ2-2, is SQTIHQWPATLVQPVGSPLSLECTVEGTSNPNLYWYRQAAGRGLQLLFYSVGIGQISSEVPQNLSASRPQDRQFILSSKKLLLSDSGFYLCAWSALGELFFGEGSRLTVL.

The genes are TRBV28 and TRBJ1-5, with D uncertain. CDR1 MDHEN and CDR2 SYDVKM come from the germline V gene. V lost 5 bases, J lost 6 bases, and 8 bases lay in between. This CDR3 has 12 residues. DNA for the CDR3: TGTGCCAGCAGTCGGGGTTTTCAGCCCCAGCATTTT. Its translation: CASSRGFQPQHF.

This clone was found once. This sequence joins TRBV30 and TRBJ2-3; 12 positions agree with TRBD1. This CDR3 has 15 residues. Germline assignment: CDR1 GTSNPN and CDR2 SVGIG (reference sequence). V was pared by 2 bases and J by 5 bases, with 5 bases of the junction left unmatched. The CDR3 DNA reads as TGTGCCTGGAGTCCTGGGACAGGGGGCGGAGATACGCAGTATTTT. Encoded protein: CAWSPGTGGGDTQYF.

V gene TRBV30 combines with J gene TRBJ2-3; unclear D gene. Germline loops: CDR1 GTSNPN, CDR2 SVGIG (reference sequence). Trimming took off 0 bases at V and 2 bases at J, with 6 bases between the two ends. The CDR3 contains 13 residues. The DNA for the CDR3 is TGTGCCTGGAGTGTCCGAAACACAGATACGCAGTATTTT. This translates into CAWSVRNTDTQYF.

CDR3 DNA sequence: TGTGCCAGCAGCGAGTTCCCGGACAGGGGTATCTCTAGCACCGGGGAGCTGTTTTTT. Its protein is CASSEFPDRGISSTGELFF. This rearrangement joins TRBV9 to TRBJ2-2; 9 bases are shared with TRBD1. The CDR3 covers 19 residues. The V gene's germline CDR1 is SGDLS and CDR2 YYNGEE. The ends lost 3 bases at V and 4 bases at J; junction bases unmatched: 16.

The chain has TRBV5-1 and TRBJ1-6, with D unclear. The germline V gene has CDR1 SGHRS and CDR2 YFSETQ. The V and J ends lost 5 bases and 7 bases respectively, with 10 bases between them. The CDR3 extends over 13 amino acids. In DNA, the CDR3 is TGCGCCAGCAGGCGCGACGGGAATTCACCCCTCCACTTT. Encoded protein: CASRRDGNSPLHF. The full variable domain, completed using reference TRBV5-1 and TRBJ1-6, is KAGVTQTPRYLIKTRGQQVTLSCSPISGHRSVSWYQQTPGQGLQFLFEYFSETQRNKGNFPGRFSGRQFSNSRSEMNVSTLELGDSALYLCASRRDGNSPLHFGNGTRLTVT.

This chain's CDR3 is CARSFGQELSYEQYF. The CDR3 DNA is TGTGCCAGAAGCTTCGGACAGGAGCTCTCCTACGAGCAGTACTTC. The J gene is TRBJ2-7, the V gene TRBV5-3; 7 nucleotides match TRBD1. TRBV5-3 is known as an ORF, though its function is uncertain. V shed 2 bases and J 0 bases; nucleotides not matched to a gene: 5. This CDR3 contains 15 residues.

Here the CDR3 reads CASSQERTSGANVLTF. The DNA for the CDR3 is TGTGCCAGCAGCCAAGAACGGACGTCTGGGGCCAACGTCCTGACTTTC. The chain has TRBV4-2 and TRBJ2-6; D is undetermined. The V gene lost 0 bases and the J gene lost 1 base, with 7 bases spanning the gap. The CDR3 length is 16 residues. Looked up from germline, CDR1 is LGHNA and CDR2 is YNFKEQ.